This TCR beta chain appears in the sequencing data of a study of T cell responses to AZD1222 COVID-19 vaccine. Study summary: It was second doses at about 4 or about 12 weeks that were pooled.

Sequenced by immunoSEQ multiplex PCR; TCRdb stores in-frame clones only, minus some. The data contain approximately 160,000 clones, 90% of them singletons. About this clone: Its antigen is still unknown.

Study-level points and caveats: Seropositive status at baseline applied to only 5 to 7 AZD1222 recipients. Clonal diversity was possibly underestimated; the donors were predominantly white British and more often female.

The CDR3 has 19 residues. This chain joins TRBV21-1 and TRBJ2-7; TRBD1 is the table's D call, not checked against the DNA. TRBV21-1 is recorded as a pseudogene. The source of this sequence is an adult in good health. The source material was peripheral blood, sampled on day 0 of AZD1222 vaccination. The CDR3 reads CASSKARRSRDRELYEQYF. The CDR3 DNA is TGTGCCAGCAGCAAAGCCCGTAGGTCGAGGGACAGGGAGCTTTACGAGCAGTACTTC.